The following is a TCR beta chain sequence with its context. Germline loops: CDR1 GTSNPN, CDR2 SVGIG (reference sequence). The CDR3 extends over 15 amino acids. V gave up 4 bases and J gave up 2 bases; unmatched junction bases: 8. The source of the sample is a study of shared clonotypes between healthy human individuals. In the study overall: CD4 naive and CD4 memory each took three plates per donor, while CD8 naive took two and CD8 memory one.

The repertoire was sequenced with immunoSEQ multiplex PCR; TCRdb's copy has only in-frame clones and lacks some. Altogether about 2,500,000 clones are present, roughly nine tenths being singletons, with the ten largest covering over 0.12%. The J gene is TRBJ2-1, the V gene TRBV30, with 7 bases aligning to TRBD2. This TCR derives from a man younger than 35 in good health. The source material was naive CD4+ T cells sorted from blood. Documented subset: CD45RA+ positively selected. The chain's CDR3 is CAWKVGGPAYNEQFF. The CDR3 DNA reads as TGTGCCTGGAAGGTGGGAGGGCCCGCCTACAATGAGCAGTTCTTC.